Each of the 13 T cell receptor beta chains below was sequenced from the same sample in a study of T cells after yellow fever vaccination. Via MiXCR, TCRdb re-called the 5' RACE reads, giving one row per CDR3 protein. The sample lists roughly 320,000 distinct CDR3 sequences, over 8.5% seen once, with 3% to 3.5% in the top ten. The specimen comprised CD4+ T cells sorted from PBMCs, sampled 45 days after the yellow fever booster vaccination. The receptors here all came from a man aged 18 to 30 who received the YFV17D yellow fever vaccine.

This clonotype was observed a few times. This chain joins TRBV28 and TRBJ2-7; 10 bases fit TRBD1. The CDR3 extends over 15 amino acids. Germline CDR1 and CDR2: MDHEN and SYDVKM. Germline trimming cut 5 bases from V and 6 bases from J; bases unmatched to any gene: 10. CDR3 region: CASSASGTGDSEQYV. CDR3 sequence (DNA): TGTGCCAGCAGTGCCTCCGGGACAGGGGATAGCGAGCAGTACGTC.

This clonotype was detected a few times. The genes are TRBV6-5 and TRBJ2-2; D perhaps matches TRBD1 (6 bases). This CDR3 region has 16 residues. The germline CDR1 and CDR2 sequences are MNHEY and SVGAGI. Deletions cut 0 bases from V and 4 bases from J, with 12 bases between. Here the CDR3 DNA reads TGTGCCAGCAGTTACTCGCTCAGGGGTCTCACCGGGGAGCTGTTTTTT. Translated: CASSYSLRGLTGELFF.

This clonotype was found a few times. CDR3 in DNA: TGCGCCAGCAGCCTCATTGAGCGGGGAAGCACAGATACGCAGTATTTT. Protein: CASSLIERGSTDTQYF. The rearrangement joins TRBV5-1 to TRBJ2-3, with 7 bases identical to TRBD2. V lost 4 bases and J lost 0; bases outside the gene matches: 8. The CDR3 extends over 16 amino acids. CDR1 is SGHRS and CDR2 is YFSETQ in the germline V gene. Full variable domain (missing parts from reference TRBV5-1 and TRBJ2-3): KAGVTQTPRYLIKTRGQQVTLSCSPISGHRSVSWYQQTPGQGLQFLFEYFSETQRNKGNFPGRFSGRQFSNSRSEMNVSTLELGDSALYLCASSLIERGSTDTQYFGPGTRLTVL.

The chain combines TRBV12-3 or TRBV12-4 with TRBJ1-1; no definite D call. The CDR3 loop spans 12 amino acids. V gave up 3 bases and J gave up 8 bases, with 10 bases separating them. In DNA, the CDR3 is TGTGCCAGCAGTTTGCCGGAGCTCGAAGCTTTCTTT. It is translated as CASSLPELEAFF.

The CDR3 reads CASSDAPWGHYEQYF. CDR3 sequence (DNA): TGTGCCAGCAGTGACGCCCCATGGGGACACTACGAGCAGTACTTC. The chain employs TRBV6-1 and TRBJ2-7; D perhaps matches TRBD1 (6 bases). The CDR3 has 15 residues. Germline values: CDR1 MNHNS, CDR2 SASEGT. The V end was cut by 3 bases, the J end by 3 bases, with 15 bases between.

This clonotype was detected only a few times. The chain links TRBV7-7 to TRBJ2-5; perhaps TRBD2 as D (6 bases). Germline V gene data show CDR1 as SSHAT and CDR2 as FNYEAQ (reference sequence). The CDR3 spans 15 residues. With 5 bases removed from V and 7 bases from J, the gap between germline ends came to 20 bases. CDR3 nucleotides: TGTGCCAGCAGCCTCCGGGCGGACTATGCGGGGACCCAGTACTTC. Protein product: CASSLRADYAGTQYF.

There are a few counts of this clonotype. The chain has TRBV20-1 and TRBJ2-3; 8 nucleotides agree with TRBD2. The length of the CDR3 is 18 residues. V gave up 0 bases and J gave up 0 bases; unmatched junction bases: 11. The germline V gene has CDR1 DFQATT and CDR2 SNEGSKA (reference sequence). The CDR3: CSARDGMSGGLSTDTQYF. CDR3 DNA sequence: TGCAGTGCTAGAGATGGGATGAGCGGGGGCCTTAGCACAGATACGCAGTATTTT.

The chain carries TRBV4-2 and TRBJ2-3; D gene uncertain. Deletions cut 4 bases from V and 6 bases from J, with 17 bases between. Germline CDR1 is LGHNA and CDR2 is YNFKEQ. The length of the CDR3 is 15 residues. The CDR3 DNA reads TGTGCCAGCAGCCGAGTGGAGCTAGGAATGGATACGCAGTATTTT. Residues: CASSRVELGMDTQYF.

CDR3 sequence reads: CASSARLRDTDTQYF. The DNA of the CDR3 is TGTGCCAGCAGCGCCCGCCTGCGGGACACAGATACGCAGTATTTT. The genes are TRBV7-9 and TRBJ2-3; tentatively, D is TRBD2 (6 bases). Trimming took 5 bases from V and 2 from J, leaving 14 bases between them. Looked up from germline, CDR1 is SEHNR and CDR2 is FQNEAQ (reference sequence). The CDR3 has 15 amino acids.

This clonotype was counted a few times. The V gene is TRBV19, the J gene TRBJ2-5, with D tentatively TRBD1 (5 bases). The CDR3 extends over 13 amino acids. V lost 4 bases to trimming and J lost 5 bases, with 11 bases between them. Germline V gene sequence: CDR1 LNHDA, CDR2 SQIVND (reference sequence). CDR3 nucleotides: TGTGCCAGTAGTACGACAGTCCCCGAGACCCAGTACTTC. It translates to CASSTTVPETQYF. Combining the CDR3 with reference TRBV19 and TRBJ2-5 gives the whole variable domain DGGITQSPKYLFRKEGQNVTLSCEQNLNHDAMYWYRQDPGQGLRLIYYSQIVNDFQKGDIAEGYSVSREKKESFPLTVTSAQKNPTAFYLCASSTTVPETQYFGPGTRLLVL.

The J gene is TRBJ2-2, the V gene TRBV10-3, with D hard to call. The CDR3 sequence is 12 residues long. The germline V gene encodes CDR1 ENHRY and CDR2 SYGVKD. Deletions cut 6 bases from V and 2 bases from J, with 4 bases between. CDR3 in DNA: TGTGCCATCAGGATTAACACCGGGGAGCTGTTTTTT. It specifies CAIRINTGELFF.

V usage is TRBV12-3 or TRBV12-4 and J usage is TRBJ2-5, with a possible D match to TRBD2 (7 bases). This CDR3 is built from 12 residues. With 4 bases removed from V and 13 bases from J, the gap between germline ends came to 16 bases. CDR3 sequence (DNA): TGTGCCAGCAGTTCCTCGGGGGGCCTCCGGTACTTC. It codes for CASSSSGGLRYF.

The genes are TRBV12-3 or TRBV12-4 and TRBJ2-6, with TRBD2 matching over 7 bases. The junction had 7 bases not matched to a gene; V was cut back by 2 bases and J by 0 bases. The CDR3 covers 18 residues. Written as DNA, the CDR3 is TGTGCCAGCAGTTTAAATCTGTGGGAGGGCTCTGGGGCCAACGTCCTGACTTTC. Translated, it gives CASSLNLWEGSGANVLTF.